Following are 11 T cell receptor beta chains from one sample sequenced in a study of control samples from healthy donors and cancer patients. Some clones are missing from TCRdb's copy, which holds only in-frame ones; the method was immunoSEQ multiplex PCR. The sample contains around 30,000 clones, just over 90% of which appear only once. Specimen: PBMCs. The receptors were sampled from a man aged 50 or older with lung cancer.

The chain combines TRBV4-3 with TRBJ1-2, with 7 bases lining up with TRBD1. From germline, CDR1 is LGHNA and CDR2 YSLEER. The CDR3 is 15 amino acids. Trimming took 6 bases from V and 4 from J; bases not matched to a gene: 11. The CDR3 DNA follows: TGCGCCAGCAGGCCCGACAGGGTATCGGGCTATGGCTACACCTTC. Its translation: CASRPDRVSGYGYTF.

Here the CDR3 DNA reads TGTGCCACAAGCGCAGGGACAGCGGGGGAGCAGTACTTC. It specifies CATSAGTAGEQYF. The chain uses TRBV19 and TRBJ2-7; D might be TRBD1 or TRBD2, each matching 7 bases. V lost 10 bases to trimming and J lost 7 bases, with 20 bases between them. Germline CDR1 reads LNHDA; CDR2 reads SQIVND (reference sequence). This CDR3 is 13 amino acids long.

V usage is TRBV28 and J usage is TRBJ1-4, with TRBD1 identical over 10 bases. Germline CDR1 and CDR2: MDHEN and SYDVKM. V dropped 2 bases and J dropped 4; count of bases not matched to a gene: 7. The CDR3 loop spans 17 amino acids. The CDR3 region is CASSLAGQGKGNEKLFF. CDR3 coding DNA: TGTGCCAGCAGTTTAGCGGGACAGGGGAAGGGTAATGAAAAACTGTTTTTT.

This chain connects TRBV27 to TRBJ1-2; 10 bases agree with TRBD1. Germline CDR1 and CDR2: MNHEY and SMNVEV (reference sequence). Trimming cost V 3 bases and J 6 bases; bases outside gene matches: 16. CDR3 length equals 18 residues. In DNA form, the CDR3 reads TGTGCCAGCAGTTTCTCGAGGACAGGGGGATCTAGGTTCCATGGCTACACCTTC. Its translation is CASSFSRTGGSRFHGYTF.

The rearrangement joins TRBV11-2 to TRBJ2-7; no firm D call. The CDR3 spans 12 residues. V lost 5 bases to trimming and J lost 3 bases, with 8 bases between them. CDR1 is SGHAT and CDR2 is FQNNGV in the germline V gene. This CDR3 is CASSRPGYEQYF. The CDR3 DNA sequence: TGTGCCAGCAGCCGTCCAGGCTACGAGCAGTACTTC.

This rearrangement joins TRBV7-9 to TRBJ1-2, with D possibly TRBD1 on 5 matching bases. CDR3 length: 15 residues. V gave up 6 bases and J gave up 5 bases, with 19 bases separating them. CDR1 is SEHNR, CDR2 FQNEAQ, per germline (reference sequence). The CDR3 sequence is CASRNSRDGLYGYTF. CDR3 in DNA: TGTGCCAGCAGGAATTCCCGGGACGGTTTATATGGCTACACCTTC.

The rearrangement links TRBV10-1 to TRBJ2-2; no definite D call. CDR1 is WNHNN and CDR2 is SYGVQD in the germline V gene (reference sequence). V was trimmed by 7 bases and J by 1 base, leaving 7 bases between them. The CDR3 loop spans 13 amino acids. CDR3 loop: CASKSGNTGELFF. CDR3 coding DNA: TGCGCCAGCAAGTCAGGGAACACCGGGGAGCTGTTTTTT.

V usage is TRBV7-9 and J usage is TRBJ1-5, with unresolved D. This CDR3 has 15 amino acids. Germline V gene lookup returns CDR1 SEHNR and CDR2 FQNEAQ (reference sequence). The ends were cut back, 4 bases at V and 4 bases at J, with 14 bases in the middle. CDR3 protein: CASSSSSGRNQPQHF. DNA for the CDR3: TGTGCCAGCAGCTCCTCGAGCGGGAGAAATCAGCCCCAGCATTTT.

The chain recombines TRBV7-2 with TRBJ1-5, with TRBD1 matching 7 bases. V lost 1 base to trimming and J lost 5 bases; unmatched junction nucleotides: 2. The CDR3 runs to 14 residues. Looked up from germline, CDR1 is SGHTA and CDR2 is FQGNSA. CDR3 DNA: TGTGCCAGCAGCTTAGGAGGGGGCTATCAGCCCCAGCATTTT. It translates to CASSLGGGYQPQHF.

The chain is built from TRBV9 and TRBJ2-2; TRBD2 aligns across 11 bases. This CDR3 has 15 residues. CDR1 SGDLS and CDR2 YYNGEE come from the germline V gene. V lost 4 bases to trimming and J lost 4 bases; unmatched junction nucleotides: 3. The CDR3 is CASSFTSGGTGELFF. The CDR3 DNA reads TGTGCCAGCAGCTTCACTAGCGGGGGCACCGGGGAGCTGTTTTTT. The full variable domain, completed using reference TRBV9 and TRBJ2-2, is DSGVTQTPKHLITATGQRVTLRCSPRSGDLSVYWYQQSLDQGLQFLIQYYNGEERAKGNILERFSAQQFPDLHSELNLSSLELGDSALYFCASSFTSGGTGELFFGEGSRLTVL.

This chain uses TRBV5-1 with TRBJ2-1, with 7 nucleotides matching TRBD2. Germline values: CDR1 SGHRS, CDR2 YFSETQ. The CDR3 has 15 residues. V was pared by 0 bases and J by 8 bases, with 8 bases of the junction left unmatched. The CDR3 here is CASSLAGFRGDEQFF. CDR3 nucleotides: TGCGCCAGCAGCTTGGCCGGGTTTCGGGGGGATGAGCAGTTCTTC.